This T cell receptor (beta chain) was obtained from a study of vaccination and CD4 T cells after COVID-19. Treatment in this sample: roughly ten-day PBMC culture with coronavirus spike peptide pools or control peptides (ViraFEST assay). This clonotype was observed a handful of times. Antigen unknown. The germline V gene has CDR1 SEHNR and CDR2 FQNEAQ (reference sequence). V lost 2 bases to trimming and J lost 5 bases; unmatched junction nucleotides: 4. This CDR3 has 14 residues. With the Oncomine TCR Beta short-read assay, DNA from cultured CD4+ T cells was sequenced. A single record per CDR3 protein comes from TCRdb applying MiXCR to the PCR reads. Of about 11,000 distinct CDR3 sequences in the sample, 50% to 55% are singletons; the top ten hold roughly a tenth.

The sequenced sample consisted of CD4+ T cells from blood, cultured in vitro. The sequence was obtained from a human donor who had recovered from COVID-19. The chain is built from TRBV7-9 and TRBJ2-5; TRBD1 aligns across 8 bases. The CDR3 loop is CASSLQGAWETQYF. The CDR3 region has the DNA TGTGCCAGCAGCTTACAGGGGGCTTGGGAGACCCAGTACTTC.